These T cell receptor beta chains were read from a single sample in a study of blood T cell repertoires in COVID-19. The data were produced by immunoSEQ multiplex PCR, yet TCRdb's version contains in-frame clones alone and is incomplete. The table has some 30,000 clones, approximately 85% seen once; the top ten hold approximately 15%. Sequences were obtained from peripheral blood. The receptors come from a woman aged 60-75 years with active COVID-19. CDR3s include the opening cysteine and the closing phenylalanine or tryptophan.

v_gene: TRBV5-1; CDR3aa: CASSWTGRISYYGYTF
v_gene: TRBV6-5; CDR3aa: CASSLGASNYGYTF
v_gene: TRBV5-1; CDR3aa: CASSLWRVTNTEAFF
v_gene: TRBV19; CDR3aa: CASSTQRQETQYF
v_gene: TRBV7-9; CDR3aa: CASSHGGRYEQYF
v_gene: TRBV13; CDR3aa: CASSYAVNEQYF
v_gene: TRBV5-5; CDR3aa: CASSLIGRGNEKLFF
v_gene: TRBV7-9; CDR3aa: CASSLTGSGELFF
v_gene: TRBV6-5; CDR3aa: CASSSGQGSNTEAFF
v_gene: TRBV7-9; CDR3aa: CASAGASLEQYF
v_gene: TRBV2; CDR3aa: CASSQGGIQETQYF